The next 21 T cell receptor beta chains were all read from a single sample in a study of a mutant IDH1 vaccine in newly diagnosed glioma. Clones were read by immunoSEQ multiplex PCR, and TCRdb kept only the in-frame ones, dropping some. The sample carries 25,000 to 35,000 clones, roughly 88% recorded once. The time point was: week 23, last vaccination. The content of each vaccine dose was 300 ug of mutant IDH1 20-mer peptide, and topical imiquimod accompanied it. The antigens for these receptors are not known. The sample in question was PBMCs, obtained from a glioma patient whose treatment included an IDH1 peptide vaccine. The source of these receptors is a man aged 35 to 55 with glioma.

This clone has a single count. This chain connects TRBV15 to TRBJ1-5; TRBD1 aligns across 9 bases. Germline CDR1 LNHNV, CDR2 YYDKDF (reference sequence). Unmatched junction bases numbered 11, after V lost 5 bases and J lost 6 bases. CDR3 length equals 16 residues. The CDR3 region has the DNA TGTGCCACCAGCTCAGGAGGGACAGGGCGTCTTCAGCCCCAGCATTTT. Encoded protein: CATSSGGTGRLQPQHF.

The chain combines TRBV13 with TRBJ2-1; D gene uncertain. The germline V and J ends were trimmed by 5 bases and 5 bases, with 13 bases remaining between them. Looked up from germline, CDR1 is PRHDT and CDR2 is FYEKMQ (reference sequence). The CDR3 runs 14 residues. The CDR3 DNA is TGTGCCAGCAGCAGAGACACTGTGGACAATGAGCAGTTCTTC. Translation: CASSRDTVDNEQFF.

This clone was detected only once. The chain uses TRBV5-1 and TRBJ2-3; D not certain. There are 14 residues in the CDR3. The germline CDR1 and CDR2 sequences are SGHRS and YFSETQ. V lost 2 bases, J lost 6 bases, and 13 bases lay in between. The CDR3 DNA reads TGCGCCAGCAGCTTCCTACTGGCCGGGGATACGCAGTATTTT. This encodes CASSFLLAGDTQYF. Full variable domain (remainder filled in from reference TRBV5-1 and TRBJ2-3): KAGVTQTPRYLIKTRGQQVTLSCSPISGHRSVSWYQQTPGQGLQFLFEYFSETQRNKGNFPGRFSGRQFSNSRSEMNVSTLELGDSALYLCASSFLLAGDTQYFGPGTRLTVL.

The gene calls are TRBV7-9 and TRBJ2-5; D not resolved. This CDR3 region has 14 residues. V gave up 0 bases and J gave up 1 base, with 6 bases separating them. CDR1 and CDR2 (germline): SEHNR, FQNEAQ (reference sequence). CDR3 sequence: CASSLAQSQETQYF. In nucleotides, the CDR3 is TGTGCCAGCAGCTTAGCACAGTCCCAAGAGACCCAGTACTTC.

The chain's CDR3 is CSALTGAGITF. CDR3 DNA: TGCAGTGCTCTCACCGGGGCAGGGATTACCTTC. The rearrangement links TRBV20-1 to TRBJ1-2, with a possible D match to TRBD1 (5 bases). In germline, CDR1 is DFQATT, CDR2 SNEGSKA (reference sequence). CDR3 length equals 11 residues. Trimming took off 5 bases at V and 14 bases at J, with 18 bases between the two ends.

V usage is TRBV28 and J usage is TRBJ2-7, with D unclear. The CDR3 sequence is 11 residues long. The germline gives CDR1 MDHEN, CDR2 SYDVKM. The V and J ends lost 9 bases and 3 bases respectively, with 9 bases between them. In DNA, the CDR3 is TGTGCCAGTACCTCAGTCTACGAGCAGTACTTC. Protein product: CASTSVYEQYF.

This chain connects TRBV4-2 to TRBJ1-4; 8 bases align to TRBD1. Germline V lookup: CDR1 LGHNA, CDR2 YNFKEQ. Unmatched junction bases numbered 5, after V lost 1 base and J lost 7 bases. CDR3 length: 15 residues. The CDR3 reads CASSQAGQGAEKLFF. CDR3 bases: TGTGCCAGCAGCCAAGCGGGGCAGGGGGCTGAAAAACTGTTTTTT.

The J gene is TRBJ2-1, the V gene TRBV6-5, with a weak D call TRBD1 (5 bases). Germline V gene sequence: CDR1 MNHEY, CDR2 SVGAGI. V shed 5 bases and J shed 9 bases, with 17 bases lying between them. The CDR3 has 14 amino acids. The CDR3 here is CASSPLDRRIEQFF. In nucleotides, the CDR3 is TGTGCCAGCAGTCCCCTTGACAGAAGGATTGAGCAGTTCTTC.

A few counts support this clone. This chain links TRBV13 with TRBJ1-4, with D unresolved. V lost 1 base to trimming and J lost 7 bases, with 7 bases between them. Germline CDR1 PRHDT, CDR2 FYEKMQ (reference sequence). CDR3 length equals 13 residues. This CDR3 reads CASSLEASEKLFF. The CDR3 DNA reads as TGTGCCAGCAGCTTAGAAGCGAGTGAAAAACTGTTTTTT.

The rearrangement uses TRBV7-9 and TRBJ1-1; unclear D gene. This CDR3 has 12 residues. Germline CDR1 is SEHNR and CDR2 is FQNEAQ (reference sequence). Deletions cut 6 bases from V and 5 bases from J, with 10 bases between. CDR3 in DNA: TGTGCCAGCAGTTATGAGGTGACTGAAGCTTTCTTT. It codes for CASSYEVTEAFF.

V usage is TRBV27 and J usage is TRBJ2-7, with 7 nucleotides matching TRBD1. Germline lookup yields CDR1 MNHEY and CDR2 SMNVEV (reference sequence). The CDR3 consists of 14 residues. The V gene end was trimmed by 0 bases and the J gene end by 6 bases; junction bases not matched to a gene: 5. CDR3 sequence: CASSLSGTEGEQYV. The CDR3 DNA follows: TGTGCCAGCAGTTTATCCGGGACAGAGGGCGAGCAGTACGTC.

The chain carries TRBV6-5 and TRBJ2-2, with D maybe TRBD2 (7 bases). The CDR3 has 14 residues. With 10 bases removed from V and 5 bases from J, the gap between germline ends came to 17 bases. Germline V gene data show CDR1 as MNHEY and CDR2 as SVGAGI. The CDR3 sequence is CATLGGAKTGELFF. The CDR3 region has the DNA TGTGCCACCCTAGGGGGGGCAAAGACCGGGGAGCTGTTTTTT.

This chain uses TRBV6-4 with TRBJ2-1, with a weak D call TRBD2 (5 bases). Germline V lookup: CDR1 MRHNA, CDR2 SNTAGT. The CDR3 is 18 residues long. V was shortened by 4 bases and J by 4 bases, with 23 bases between the two germline ends. Written as DNA, the CDR3 is TGTGCCAGCAGTGTCCCGATCGGGGAAAGGAGACCATACAATGAGCAGTTCTTC. Encoded protein: CASSVPIGERRPYNEQFF.

The J gene is TRBJ2-2, the V gene TRBV7-9, with D perhaps matching TRBD2 (6 bases). V lost 8 bases and J lost 4, with 20 bases in between. In germline, CDR1 is SEHNR, CDR2 FQNEAQ (reference sequence). This CDR3 comprises 16 residues. CDR3 loop: CASAPRSGGLTGELFF. The CDR3 DNA reads as TGTGCCAGCGCGCCCCGGTCTGGGGGACTCACCGGGGAGCTGTTTTTT.

The chain employs TRBV7-9 and TRBJ2-1, with no clear D. CDR1 is SEHNR and CDR2 is FQNEAQ in the germline V gene (reference sequence). The V and J ends lost 5 bases and 1 base respectively, with 9 bases between them. This CDR3 spans 14 amino acids. CDR3 sequence: CASSASTSYNEQFF. CDR3 coding DNA: TGTGCCAGCAGCGCATCCACTTCCTACAATGAGCAGTTCTTC.

This sequence joins TRBV5-4 and TRBJ2-4; TRBD2 is a possible D gene (5 bases). V lost 1 base and J lost 3, with 11 bases in between. This CDR3 comprises 15 residues. Germline CDR1 reads SGHNT; CDR2 reads YYREEE (reference sequence). Here the CDR3 DNA reads TGTGCCAGCAGCTTGTCCCGGACTGGCAAAAACATTCAGTACTTC. Translation: CASSLSRTGKNIQYF.

The chain links TRBV5-4 to TRBJ1-2, with 7 nucleotides matching TRBD1. V was clipped by 4 bases and J by 7 bases; unmatched bases: 10. This CDR3 contains 14 residues. Germline V lookup: CDR1 SGHNT, CDR2 YYREEE (reference sequence). The CDR3 region has the DNA TGTGCCAGCAGCGCCGGGACAGCCAGCAGTGGCTACACCTTC. Amino acid sequence: CASSAGTASSGYTF.

The rearrangement uses TRBV5-4 and TRBJ1-1, with TRBD1 as a possible D gene (5 bases). CDR3 length: 14 residues. CDR1 and CDR2 from the germline V gene are SGHNT and YYREEE (reference sequence). V lost 4 bases, J lost 4 bases, and 14 bases lay in between. The CDR3 coding sequence is TGTGCCAGCAGCCGCTGGGGGGGAGGCACTGAAGCTTTCTTT. It encodes CASSRWGGGTEAFF.

V usage is TRBV29-1 and J usage is TRBJ2-7, with TRBD1 identical over 8 bases. Losses at the gene ends were 7 bases for V and 6 bases for J; bases not matched to a gene: 2. Germline lookup yields CDR1 SQVTM and CDR2 ANQGSEA. The CDR3 runs 10 residues. This chain's CDR3 is CSDGTGEQYF. The CDR3 DNA is TGCAGCGACGGGACAGGCGAGCAGTACTTC.

The rearrangement uses TRBV15 and TRBJ1-1, with 7 bases that match TRBD1. Germline values: CDR1 LNHNV, CDR2 YYDKDF (reference sequence). V gave up 0 bases and J gave up 8 bases; unmatched junction bases: 3. The CDR3 length is 13 residues. This CDR3 is CATSRDPDREAFF. Written as DNA, the CDR3 is TGTGCCACCAGCAGAGATCCGGACAGGGAAGCTTTCTTT. Filled out from reference TRBV15 and TRBJ1-1, the complete variable domain reads DAMVIQNPRYQVTQFGKPVTLSCSQTLNHNVMYWYQQKSSQAPKLLFHYYDKDFNNEADTPDNFQSRRPNTSFCFLDIRSPGLGDTAMYLCATSRDPDREAFFGQGTRLTVV.

V gene TRBV18 combines with J gene TRBJ2-6; D is tentatively TRBD1 or TRBD2 (5 bases each). The CDR3 totals 15 residues. V dropped 5 bases and J dropped 0 bases, with 8 bases sitting between them. CDR1 and CDR2 from the germline V gene are KGHSH and LQKENI. Here the CDR3 DNA reads TGTGCCAGCTCAGGGGGTATCTCTGGGGCCAACGTCCTGACTTTC. Translating it yields CASSGGISGANVLTF.